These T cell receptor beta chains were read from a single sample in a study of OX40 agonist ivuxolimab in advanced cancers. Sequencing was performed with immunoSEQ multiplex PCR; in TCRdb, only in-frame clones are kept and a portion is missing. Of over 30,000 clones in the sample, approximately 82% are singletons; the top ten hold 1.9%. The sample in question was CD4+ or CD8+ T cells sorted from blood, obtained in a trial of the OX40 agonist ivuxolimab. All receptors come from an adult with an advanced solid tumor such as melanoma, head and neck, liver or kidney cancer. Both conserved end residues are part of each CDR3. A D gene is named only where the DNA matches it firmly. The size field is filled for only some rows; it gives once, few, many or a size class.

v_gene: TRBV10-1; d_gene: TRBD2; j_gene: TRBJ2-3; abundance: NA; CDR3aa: CASSARGGASDTQYF; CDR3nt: TGCGCCAGCAGTGCTCGGGGGGGCGCCTCAGATACGCAGTATTTT
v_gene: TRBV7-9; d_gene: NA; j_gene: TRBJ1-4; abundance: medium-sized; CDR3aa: CASSSRRGVANEKLFF; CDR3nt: TGTGCCAGCAGCTCACGGAGGGGGGTCGCTAATGAAAAACTGTTTTTT
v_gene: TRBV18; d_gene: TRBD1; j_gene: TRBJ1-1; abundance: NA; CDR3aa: CASSLSTGGDTEAFF; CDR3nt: TGTGCCAGCTCTCTATCGACAGGGGGAGATACTGAAGCTTTCTTT
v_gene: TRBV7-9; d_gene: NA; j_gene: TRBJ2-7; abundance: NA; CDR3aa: CASSFRQAGEQYF; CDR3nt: TGTGCCAGCAGCTTCCGACAGGCTGGCGAGCAGTACTTC
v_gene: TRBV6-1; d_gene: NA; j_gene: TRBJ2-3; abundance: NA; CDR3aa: CASSGGGLGFLTDTQYF; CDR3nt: TGTGCCAGCAGTGGTGGTGGATTAGGATTTCTCACAGATACGCAGTATTTT
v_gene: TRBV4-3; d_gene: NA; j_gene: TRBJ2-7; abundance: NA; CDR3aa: CASSQDRDIYF; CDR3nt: TGCGCCAGCAGCCAAGATCGGGACATCTACTTC
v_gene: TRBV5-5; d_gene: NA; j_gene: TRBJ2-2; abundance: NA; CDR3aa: CASSFLLRGTGELFF; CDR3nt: TGTGCCAGCAGCTTTCTATTGCGGGGCACCGGGGAGCTGTTTTTT
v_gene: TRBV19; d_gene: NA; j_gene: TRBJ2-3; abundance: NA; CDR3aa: CASSISQAGSTDTQYF; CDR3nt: TGTGCCAGTAGTATATCGCAAGCGGGCAGCACAGATACGCAGTATTTT
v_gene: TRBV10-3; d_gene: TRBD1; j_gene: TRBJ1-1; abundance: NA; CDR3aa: CAISAGQVNTEAFF; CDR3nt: TGTGCCATCAGTGCAGGACAGGTGAACACTGAAGCTTTCTTT
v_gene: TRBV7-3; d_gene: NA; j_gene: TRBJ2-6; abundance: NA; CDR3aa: CASSLSPGANVLTF; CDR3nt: TGTGCCAGCAGTCTCAGCCCTGGGGCCAACGTCCTGACTTTC
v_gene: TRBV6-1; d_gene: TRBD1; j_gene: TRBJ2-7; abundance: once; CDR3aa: CATGGQGYEQYF; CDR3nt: TGTGCCACCGGGGGACAGGGCTACGAGCAGTACTTC
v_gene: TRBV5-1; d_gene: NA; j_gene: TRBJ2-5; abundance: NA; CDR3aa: CASSLGDKGGQETQYF; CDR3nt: TGCGCCAGCAGCTTAGGGGACAAGGGAGGTCAAGAGACCCAGTACTTC
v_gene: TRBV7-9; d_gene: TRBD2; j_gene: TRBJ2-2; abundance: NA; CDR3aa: CASSLDLAGVTGELFF; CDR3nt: TGTGCCAGCAGCTTAGACTTGGCGGGGGTCACCGGGGAGCTGTTTTTT
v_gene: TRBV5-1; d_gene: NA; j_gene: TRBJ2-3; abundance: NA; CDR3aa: CASSFTEPGKDTQYF; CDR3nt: TGCGCCAGCAGCTTTACCGAACCCGGAAAAGATACGCAGTATTTT
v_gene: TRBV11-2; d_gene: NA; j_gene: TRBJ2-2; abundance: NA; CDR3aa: CASSLIREYGELFF; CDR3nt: TGTGCCAGCAGCTTAATCCGGGAGTACGGGGAGCTGTTTTTT
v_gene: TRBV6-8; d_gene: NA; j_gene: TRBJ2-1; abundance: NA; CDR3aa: CASSAPNEQFF; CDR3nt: TGTGCCAGCAGTGCCCCTAATGAGCAGTTCTTC
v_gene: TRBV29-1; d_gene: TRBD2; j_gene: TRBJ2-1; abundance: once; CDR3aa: CSVEDTSGGEQFF; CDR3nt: TGCAGCGTTGAAGATACTAGCGGGGGTGAGCAGTTCTTC